The source of this TCR beta chain is a study of OX40 agonist ivuxolimab in advanced cancers. About this clone itself: As yet, its antigen is unknown.

The study's findings and limits: Both blood CD4+ and CD8+ T cells showed clonal growth by week 6 at 0.1 to 3.0 mg/kg.

Here immunoSEQ multiplex PCR was the method, and the copy in TCRdb shows in-frame clones only, minus some. This table has roughly 56,000 clones, 84% appearing once. The CDR3 contains 13 residues. Deletions cut 5 bases from V and 6 bases from J, with 12 bases between. Germline CDR1 is SNHLY and CDR2 is FYNNEI. The TCR sequence derives from an adult with an advanced solid tumor such as melanoma, head and neck, liver or kidney cancer. The input for sequencing was CD4+ or CD8+ T cells sorted from blood, taken in a trial of the OX40 agonist ivuxolimab. The gene calls are TRBV2 and TRBJ2-3; D ambiguous. Here the CDR3 reads CASSRTLSDTQYF. The CDR3 region has the DNA TGTGCCAGCAGTAGGACCTTAAGTGATACGCAGTATTTT.